One and the same sample provided the 26 T cell receptor beta chains below, sequenced in a study of blood T cells in healthy people across ages. For the second PCR, which ran for roughly 6 to 12 cycles, a sample-barcoded 5' primer and a J-beta primer mix were used. In TCRdb, the 5' RACE reads were re-called with MiXCR into one record per CDR3 protein. The table records 700,000 to 850,000 distinct CDR3 sequences, 36% of them present only once. What was sequenced was blood. The receptor set was obtained from a man aged 18 to 29 in good health.

V and J are TRBV12-3 or TRBV12-4 and TRBJ2-3; 8 bases are shared with TRBD2. Unmatched junction bases numbered 21, after V lost 1 base and J lost 15 bases. This CDR3 region has 17 residues. The CDR3 is CASSLGPGLGSTDVEYF. Here the CDR3 DNA reads TGTGCCAGCAGTTTAGGCCCGGGACTAGGCAGCACAGATGTGGAATATTTT.

The sample holds a few counts of this clonotype. The V call is TRBV12-3 or TRBV12-4, the J call TRBJ1-4; weak D call: TRBD1 (5 bases). The CDR3 totals 15 residues. V gave up 2 bases and J gave up 8 bases, with 15 bases separating them. The CDR3: CASSLSARVGEKLFF. In nucleotides, the CDR3 is TGTGCCAGCAGTTTAAGTGCCAGGGTGGGCGAAAAACTGTTTTTT.

The rearrangement joins TRBV7-2 to TRBJ2-3; D ambiguous. Per germline, CDR1 SGHTA and CDR2 FQGNSA. The CDR3 is 18 amino acids. Trimming took 4 bases from V and 2 from J, leaving 22 bases between them. The CDR3 nucleotides read TGTGCCAGCAGCTCGACGGGCTACGGACGATTACTCACAGATACGCAGTATTTT. Amino acid sequence: CASSSTGYGRLLTDTQYF.

This clonotype came up a few times. This chain joins TRBV12-3 or TRBV12-4 and TRBJ1-2; 7 bases are a match to TRBD1. The CDR3 spans 12 residues. V was pared by 3 bases and J by 7 bases, with 2 bases of the junction left unmatched. In DNA form, the CDR3 reads TGTGCCAGCAGTTTTGAGGGGGCTGGCTACACCTTC. Its protein product is CASSFEGAGYTF.

This clonotype was observed a handful of times. The V gene is TRBV6-2 or TRBV6-3, the J gene TRBJ2-7, with a possible D match to TRBD1 (6 bases). V dropped 6 bases and J dropped 2 bases, with 11 bases sitting between them. This CDR3 region has 13 residues. Germline loops: CDR1 MNHEY, CDR2 SVGEGT. The CDR3 DNA follows: TGTGCCAGCAGCAGGGACACCCCCTACGAGCAGTACTTC. Residues: CASSRDTPYEQYF.

J is TRBJ2-3 and V is TRBV7-2, with D uncertain. The CDR3 is made up of 16 amino acids. V lost 1 base, J lost 4 bases, and 15 bases lay in between. Germline values: CDR1 SGHTA, CDR2 FQGNSA. The CDR3 sequence: CASSLDVAASADTQYF. The DNA of the CDR3 is TGTGCCAGCAGCTTAGATGTTGCAGCCTCGGCAGATACGCAGTATTTT.

The CDR3 loop reads CASSYEKGNQPQHF. The CDR3 DNA reads TGTGCCAGCAGTTACGAGAAGGGCAATCAGCCCCAGCATTTT. The V call is TRBV6-5, the J call TRBJ1-5; D is unclear. Germline lookup yields CDR1 MNHEY and CDR2 SVGAGI. This CDR3 has 14 amino acids. Trimming left V 2 bases short and J 2 bases short, with 7 bases between.

There are many counts of this clonotype. The chain has TRBV7-2 and TRBJ2-3, with 11 bases matching TRBD2. J gave up 2 bases and V 5 bases, and 6 bases lay outside the gene matches. Germline loops: CDR1 SGHTA, CDR2 FQGNSA. The CDR3 is made up of 16 amino acids. This CDR3 reads CASSPLAGAITDTQYF. In nucleotides, the CDR3 is TGTGCCAGCAGCCCACTAGCGGGGGCGATCACAGATACGCAGTATTTT. The whole variable domain, filled in from reference TRBV7-2 and TRBJ2-3, reads GAGVSQSPSNKVTEKGKDVELRCDPISGHTALYWYRQSLGQGLEFLIYFQGNSAPDKSGLPSDRFSAERTGGSVSTLTIQRTQQEDSAVYLCASSPLAGAITDTQYFGPGTRLTVL.

This clonotype showed up just a few times. The chain joins TRBV6-2 or TRBV6-3 to TRBJ2-1, with D possibly being TRBD1 (5 bases). Germline values: CDR1 MNHEY, CDR2 SVGEGT. CDR3 length: 14 amino acids. V was trimmed by 8 bases and J by 1 base, leaving 12 bases between them. The CDR3 nucleotides are TGTGCCAGCGGGGATCAGGGTTCCTACAATGAGCAGTTCTTC. Its translation is CASGDQGSYNEQFF.

This clonotype has only one observation. Germline and junction disagree at one end, which may indicate a read error. The chain joins TRBV19 to TRBJ2-1; 11 bases fit TRBD2. Germline CDR1 and CDR2: LNHDA and SQIVND (reference sequence). This CDR3 comprises 15 residues. Written as DNA, the CDR3 is TGTGCCAGTAGTCAACTAGCGGGGGACTACGATGAGCAGTTCTTC. Its protein is CASSQLAGDYDEQFF.

Comment on this clonotype: A read error is likely, as this CDR3 ends without the conserved phenylalanine or tryptophan. The J gene is TRBJ2-1, the V gene TRBV10-3; D is possibly TRBD1 or TRBD2 (5 bases each). The V gene's germline CDR1 is ENHRY and CDR2 SYGVKD. V lost 6 bases, J lost 5 bases, and 11 bases lay in between. This CDR3 is 13 amino acids long. The CDR3 sequence is CAIRTGQHNEQFS. As DNA, the CDR3 is TGTGCCATCAGGACGGGGCAGCACAATGAGCAGTTCTCC.

The chain couples TRBV5-1 to TRBJ1-2; TRBD1 aligns across 7 bases. The junction had 10 bases not matched to a gene; V was cut back by 4 bases and J by 4 bases. Germline assignment: CDR1 SGHRS and CDR2 YFSETQ. The CDR3 is 15 amino acids. The CDR3 coding sequence is TGCGCCAGCAGCCCCGGTAGCGACAGGGTCTATGGCTACACCTTC. Translating gives CASSPGSDRVYGYTF.

J is TRBJ1-1 and V is TRBV28; 9 bases are a match to TRBD1. The germline CDR1 and CDR2 sequences are MDHEN and SYDVKM. CDR3 size: 18 residues. V dropped 1 base and J dropped 2; count of bases not matched to a gene: 11. The DNA for the CDR3 is TGTGCCAGCAGTTTATCGCCCTCAGGACAGGGGTATAACACTGAAGCTTTCTTT. This encodes CASSLSPSGQGYNTEAFF.

This clonotype has just a few counts. The gene calls are TRBV7-9 and TRBJ2-5; either TRBD1 or TRBD2 may supply D (5 bases each). The V end lost 2 bases, the J end lost 5 bases, and 15 bases lay between the germline ends. The CDR3 contains 15 residues. Germline V gives CDR1 SEHNR, CDR2 FQNEAQ (reference sequence). The CDR3 spells CASSLMGPRTETQYF. The CDR3 DNA is TGTGCCAGCAGCTTAATGGGACCAAGGACGGAGACCCAGTACTTC.

V is TRBV2 and J is TRBJ1-2; D perhaps matches TRBD1 (6 bases). V was shortened by 6 bases and J by 3 bases, with 11 bases between the two germline ends. The CDR3 spans 13 residues. CDR1 is SNHLY, CDR2 FYNNEI, per germline. The CDR3 is CASRRTDYYGYTF. In nucleotides, the CDR3 is TGTGCCAGCAGGAGGACAGACTACTATGGCTACACCTTC.

The genes are TRBV7-2 and TRBJ2-5; D uncertain. The CDR3 is made up of 14 amino acids. Germline V lookup: CDR1 SGHTA, CDR2 FQGNSA. Trimming shortened V by 0 bases and J by 5 bases, and 10 bases separated the two germline ends. The CDR3 loop is CASSLAVDMETQYF. The CDR3, as DNA: TGTGCCAGCAGCTTAGCGGTAGATATGGAGACCCAGTACTTC.

The rearrangement joins TRBV6-6 to TRBJ1-2, with no clear D. Germline CDR1 reads MNHNY; CDR2 reads SVGAGI (reference sequence). Trimming stripped 8 bases from V and 8 bases from J, with 9 bases between. This CDR3 spans 10 amino acids. The chain's CDR3 is CASFLTGYTF. The CDR3 region has the DNA TGTGCCAGCTTCCTCACCGGCTACACCTTC.

This clonotype came up a few times. V and J are TRBV5-6 and TRBJ1-6; D unresolved. CDR1 is SGHDT and CDR2 is YYEEEE in the germline V gene. V lost 1 base, J lost 7 bases, and 9 bases lay in between. The CDR3 loop spans 14 amino acids. CDR3 DNA: TGTGCCAGCAGCTTGTTCTCCGGGAATTCACCCCTCCACTTT. Amino acids: CASSLFSGNSPLHF.

Comment on this clonotype: A read error may explain this, as a much larger clone is one base away. The rearrangement uses TRBV3-1 and TRBJ2-1, with D possibly matching TRBD2 (6 bases). The end of the DNA is better explained by TRBJ2-7, so the J call may be wrong. CDR1 and CDR2 (germline): LGHDT, YNNKEL (reference sequence). This CDR3 has 15 residues. For the CDR3, the DNA is TGTGCCAGCAGCCAAGCGGGGGTATCCTACAATGAGCAGTACTTC. Translating gives CASSQAGVSYNEQYF.

This sequence joins TRBV30 and TRBJ1-1, with D maybe TRBD1 (5 bases). Germline V gene sequence: CDR1 GTSNPN, CDR2 SVGIG (reference sequence). Between the trimmed V and J ends, which lost 3 bases and 3 bases, there was a span of 17 bases. The CDR3 totals 15 residues. The CDR3 sequence is CAWRPRWGSYTEAFF. The CDR3 nucleotides read TGTGCCTGGAGACCAAGGTGGGGGTCTTACACTGAAGCTTTCTTT.

This clonotype was detected only once. The junction departs from the called germline gene at one end, perhaps through a read error. The chain recombines TRBV4-2 with TRBJ2-4; TRBD2 aligns across 10 bases. This CDR3 spans 18 amino acids. Germline lookup yields CDR1 LGHNA and CDR2 YNFKEQ. The DNA for the CDR3 is TGTGCCAGCAACCAAGGAGGGCTAGCGGGGGTAGCCAAAAACATTCAGTACTTC. Amino acid sequence: CASNQGGLAGVAKNIQYF.

The chain is built from TRBV12-3 or TRBV12-4 and TRBJ2-2, with a possible D match to TRBD1 (5 bases). The V end lost 3 bases, the J end lost 5 bases, and 19 bases lay between the germline ends. The length of the CDR3 is 17 residues. DNA of the CDR3: TGTGCCAGCAGTTTCCTGTCGGTAGGGGCGCGAACCGGGGAGCTGTTTTTT. Protein: CASSFLSVGARTGELFF.

This clonotype was seen ten or more times. The chain combines TRBV4-3 with TRBJ1-4, with TRBD1 matching 7 bases. The junction had 14 bases not matched to a gene; V was cut back by 2 bases and J by 8 bases. The CDR3 covers 17 residues. The germline gives CDR1 LGHNA, CDR2 YSLEER. This CDR3 is CASSQYYGGPGGEKLFF. DNA for the CDR3: TGCGCCAGCAGCCAATATTACGGCGGACCAGGGGGGGAAAAACTGTTTTTT.

The gene calls are TRBV20-1 and TRBJ2-5; D gene unclear. The J call may be wrong; the DNA end is better matched by TRBJ2-1. The germline V gene has CDR1 DFQATT and CDR2 SNEGSKA (reference sequence). This CDR3 has 14 residues. CDR3 sequence (DNA): TGCAGTGCTAGAGACGGTAGCCCCCAAGAGACCCAGTTCTTC. Amino acids: CSARDGSPQETQFF.

This clonotype has a count of ten or more. The rearrangement joins TRBV5-5 to TRBJ2-1; 10 bases align to TRBD1. V lost 3 bases and J lost 4; bases outside the gene matches: 4. In germline, CDR1 is SGHKS, CDR2 YYEKEE (reference sequence). This CDR3 is 15 amino acids long. This chain's CDR3 is CASSSGTGEYNEQFF. The CDR3 DNA reads TGTGCCAGCAGCTCCGGGACAGGGGAATACAATGAGCAGTTCTTC.

The V and J genes are TRBV5-1 and TRBJ1-1; D is uncertain. The CDR3 is 15 amino acids. The germline V and J ends were trimmed by 4 bases and 0 bases, with 13 bases remaining between them. Per the germline V gene, CDR1 is SGHRS and CDR2 is YFSETQ. CDR3 residues: CASSPATDLNTEAFF. In nucleotides, the CDR3 is TGCGCCAGCAGCCCAGCGACGGACCTGAACACTGAAGCTTTCTTT. The whole variable domain, filled in from reference TRBV5-1 and TRBJ1-1, reads KAGVTQTPRYLIKTRGQQVTLSCSPISGHRSVSWYQQTPGQGLQFLFEYFSETQRNKGNFPGRFSGRQFSNSRSEMNVSTLELGDSALYLCASSPATDLNTEAFFGQGTRLTVV.